The source of this TCR beta chain is a study of T cells in lung cancer brain metastases. Study findings and constraints: Few clones were shared between paired lesions (mean Morisita around 0.2); most were lesion-specific. Paired primaries held more unique productive clones than brain metastases (median approximately 4,500 versus 1,500).

The ends were cut back, 2 bases at V and 8 bases at J, with 10 bases in the middle. CDR1 and CDR2 (germline): SGHRS, YFSETQ. This CDR3 is 13 amino acids long. Resection was for synchronous oligometastatic disease or a late solitary brain metastasis recurrence. Comments on this clone: What it binds is not known.

Libraries were prepared by immunoSEQ multiplex PCR; TCRdb keeps only in-frame clonotypes and omits some of them. The data hold 4,400 or so clones, with around nine tenths observed a single time. The genes are TRBV5-1 and TRBJ1-4, with TRBD1 as a possible D gene (6 bases). This sequence was found in a woman between 45 and 60 years old with non-small cell lung cancer. The specimen was tumor tissue from the primary lung tumor. Written as DNA, the CDR3 is TGCGCCAGCAGCTTTACAGGGCTCGAAAAACTGTTTTTT. As protein: CASSFTGLEKLFF.